This T cell receptor beta chain stems from a study of shared clonotypes between healthy human individuals. Study outcomes and limitations: Generally, estimated richness proved larger in naive subsets than it did in memory subsets.

Germline V gives CDR1 WNHNN, CDR2 SYGVQD (reference sequence). This CDR3 spans 15 amino acids. Trimming removed 0 bases from V and 2 bases from J, with 8 bases in between. The naive CD8 population came from CD45RO-negative cells selected for CCR7, without terminally differentiated effector memory CD45RA+ cells. A word on this clone: The antigen is unknown.

Libraries were prepared by immunoSEQ multiplex PCR; TCRdb keeps only in-frame clonotypes and omits some of them. Counted here are hundreds of thousands of clones, around 96% occurring once; the ten biggest clones make up 0.11%. This clonotype was sampled from a woman aged 25 to 39 in good health. Sequencing was carried out using naive CD8+ T cells sorted from blood. The rearrangement links TRBV10-1 to TRBJ1-3; D is unclear. The CDR3 loop is CASSESTRPGNTIYF. The CDR3 nucleotides read TGCGCCAGCAGTGAGTCGACGCGTCCTGGAAACACCATATATTTT.